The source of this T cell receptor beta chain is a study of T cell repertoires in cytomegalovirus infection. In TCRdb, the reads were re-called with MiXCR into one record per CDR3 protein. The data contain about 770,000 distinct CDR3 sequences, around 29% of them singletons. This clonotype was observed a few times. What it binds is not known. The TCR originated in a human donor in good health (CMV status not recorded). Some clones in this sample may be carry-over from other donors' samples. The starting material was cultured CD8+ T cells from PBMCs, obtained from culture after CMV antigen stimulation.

Here the CDR3 reads CASSQGPGLPGGTQYF. The CDR3 DNA reads TGCGCCAGCAGCCAAGGACCGGGACTCCCAGGGGGTACGCAGTATTTT. This chain connects TRBV4-1 to TRBJ2-3; perhaps TRBD1 as D (7 bases). The CDR3 is made up of 16 amino acids. The germline V gene encodes CDR1 MGHRA and CDR2 YSYEKL. V dropped 1 base and J dropped 8 bases, with 19 bases sitting between them.